This is a list of T cell receptor beta chains from one sample in a study of breast tumors, draining lymph nodes, adjacent tissues. TCRdb re-called the multiplex PCR reads through MiXCR, storing one row per CDR3 protein. Of fewer than 200,000 distinct CDR3 sequences in the sample, about 34% were seen once. Material for sequencing was axillary lymph node tissue. All receptors derive from a female donor with breast cancer. Some clones in this sample may be carry-over from other donors' samples. CDR3s include the opening cysteine and the closing phenylalanine or tryptophan. The D gene is left open where the match is weak. Clone size is stated in some rows and not others, as once, few, many or a class when expanded.

D gene: TRBD2; J gene: TRBJ2-3; clone size: few; V gene: TRBV7-9; CDR3 DNA: TGTGCCAGCTCACCAGGACTAGCGGGAGGGTTAGCGGCAGATACGCAGTATTTT; CDR3 protein: CASSPGLAGGLAADTQYF
D gene: TRBD1; J gene: TRBJ1-2; clone size: .; V gene: TRBV15; CDR3 DNA: TGTGCCACCAGCTTCGGGACAGGGAACTATGGCTACACCTTC; CDR3 protein: CATSFGTGNYGYTF
D gene: TRBD2; J gene: TRBJ2-3; clone size: few; V gene: TRBV28; CDR3 DNA: TGTGCCAGCAGTCTCGGACTAGCGGAATTTACAGATACGCAGTATTTT; CDR3 protein: CASSLGLAEFTDTQYF
D gene: TRBD1; J gene: TRBJ1-2; clone size: many; V gene: TRBV27; CDR3 DNA: TGTGCCACCAGGGGGGTAAACTATGGCTACACCTTC; CDR3 protein: CATRGVNYGYTF
D gene: .; J gene: TRBJ1-2; clone size: many; V gene: TRBV5-4; CDR3 DNA: TGTGCCAGCAGCATGTGGACAGATGGCTACACCTTC; CDR3 protein: CASSMWTDGYTF
D gene: .; J gene: TRBJ1-3; clone size: many; V gene: TRBV5-4; CDR3 DNA: TGTGCCAGCAGCTTGGTAGGGGGAGGAACTGGAAACACCATATATTTT; CDR3 protein: CASSLVGGGTGNTIYF
D gene: TRBD2; J gene: TRBJ2-7; clone size: many; V gene: TRBV6-5; CDR3 DNA: TGTGCCAGCAGCCCGAACAGAGGGGGACTAGTCAGCGAGCAGTACTTC; CDR3 protein: CASSPNRGGLVSEQYF
D gene: .; J gene: TRBJ2-5; clone size: .; V gene: TRBV2; CDR3 DNA: TGTGCCAGCAGGGGTGACAGCAATCAGCCCCAGTACTTC; CDR3 protein: CASRGDSNQPQYF
D gene: .; J gene: TRBJ2-7; clone size: .; V gene: TRBV7-6; CDR3 DNA: TGTGTCAGCAGCTTAGAGGCCTCCCAGGGCGGAGAGCAGTACTTC; CDR3 protein: CVSSLEASQGGEQYF
D gene: .; J gene: TRBJ2-6; clone size: many; V gene: TRBV4-3; CDR3 DNA: TGCGCCAGCAGCCAAGTGTCTGGCAGCCCTATTTTCTCTGGGGCCAACGTCCTGACTTTC; CDR3 protein: CASSQVSGSPIFSGANVLTF
D gene: TRBD1; J gene: TRBJ2-2; clone size: many; V gene: TRBV6-4; CDR3 DNA: TGTGCCAGCAGGGGGACAGGGGAAACCGGGGAGCTGTTTTTT; CDR3 protein: CASRGTGETGELFF
D gene: .; J gene: TRBJ2-3; clone size: many; V gene: TRBV3-1; CDR3 DNA: TGTGCCAGCAGCAGAAGGGACGGAAGCACAGATACGCAGTATTTT; CDR3 protein: CASSRRDGSTDTQYF
D gene: .; J gene: TRBJ2-5; clone size: many; V gene: TRBV7-7; CDR3 DNA: TGTGCTAGCAGCTTAGCCACGTCGCTATCGGGCGTTAAAGAGACCCAGTACTTC; CDR3 protein: CASSLATSLSGVKETQYF
D gene: TRBD2; J gene: TRBJ2-1; clone size: many; V gene: TRBV12-3/TRBV12-4; CDR3 DNA: TGTGCCAGCAGTTTGGCGGGAGACACTGAGCAGTTCTTC; CDR3 protein: CASSLAGDTEQFF
D gene: .; J gene: TRBJ2-3; clone size: many; V gene: TRBV6-2/TRBV6-3; CDR3 DNA: TGTGCCATCCATCCAGGGGGGGCCCGCACAGATACGCAGTATTTT; CDR3 protein: CAIHPGGARTDTQYF
D gene: .; J gene: TRBJ1-5; clone size: .; V gene: TRBV25-1; CDR3 DNA: TGTGCTCTCCCCCGGGGGGGCCAGCCCCAGCATTTT; CDR3 protein: CALPRGGQPQHF
D gene: .; J gene: TRBJ1-3; clone size: .; V gene: TRBV20-1; CDR3 DNA: TGCAGTGCTGAGGCGGGTGGGGCCTCTGGGAACACCATATATTTT; CDR3 protein: CSAEAGGASGNTIYF
D gene: .; J gene: TRBJ1-2; clone size: few; V gene: TRBV6-2/TRBV6-3; CDR3 DNA: TGTGCCAGCAGCACGGGTAGCTATGGCTGCACCTTC; CDR3 protein: CASSTGSYGCTF
D gene: TRBD1; J gene: TRBJ1-2; clone size: many; V gene: TRBV5-8; CDR3 DNA: TGTGCCAGCAGCTTCAAATCAGGGGGTAATGGCTACACCTTC; CDR3 protein: CASSFKSGGNGYTF
D gene: .; J gene: TRBJ1-5; clone size: .; V gene: TRBV4-1; CDR3 DNA: TGCGCCAGCAGCCAGGTCACAGGAGGCGATCAGCCCCAGCATTTT; CDR3 protein: CASSQVTGGDQPQHF
D gene: TRBD1; J gene: TRBJ2-7; clone size: many; V gene: TRBV4-1; CDR3 DNA: TGCGCCAGCAGCCAAGATAGGACAGGATGGACGGGGGAGCAGTACTTC; CDR3 protein: CASSQDRTGWTGEQYF
D gene: TRBD1; J gene: TRBJ1-1; clone size: few; V gene: TRBV10-2; CDR3 DNA: TGCGCCAGCAGAGGACAGGGGGGAACTGAAGCTTTCTTT; CDR3 protein: CASRGQGGTEAFF
D gene: .; J gene: TRBJ1-1; clone size: few; V gene: TRBV4-3; CDR3 DNA: TGCGCCAGCAGCCAAGTAATCGGATACGCTGAAGCTTTCTTT; CDR3 protein: CASSQVIGYAEAFF
D gene: TRBD1; J gene: TRBJ1-4; clone size: .; V gene: TRBV2; CDR3 DNA: TGTGCCAGCAGGGGGACAGGGGGCTCTGAAAAACTGTTTTTT; CDR3 protein: CASRGTGGSEKLFF